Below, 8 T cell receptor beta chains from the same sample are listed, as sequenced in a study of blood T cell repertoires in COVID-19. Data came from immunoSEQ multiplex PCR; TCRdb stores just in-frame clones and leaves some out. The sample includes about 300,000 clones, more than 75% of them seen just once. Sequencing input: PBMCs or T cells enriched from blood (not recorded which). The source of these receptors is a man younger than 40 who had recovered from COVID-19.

The CDR3 region has the DNA TGTGCCAGTAGTATGATAGGACAGATGAACACTGAAGCTTTCTTT. It is translated as CASSMIGQMNTEAFF. This sequence joins TRBV19 and TRBJ1-1; D might be TRBD1 (6 bases). Germline V gives CDR1 LNHDA, CDR2 SQIVND (reference sequence). The CDR3 spans 15 residues. The V and J ends lost 3 bases and 0 bases respectively, with 11 bases between them.

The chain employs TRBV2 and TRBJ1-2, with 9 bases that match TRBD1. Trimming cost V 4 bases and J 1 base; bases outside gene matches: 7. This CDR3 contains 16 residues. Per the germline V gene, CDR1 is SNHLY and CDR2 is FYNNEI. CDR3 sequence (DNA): TGTGCCAGCAGTGTACCCCGACAGGGGGTTAACTATGGCTACACCTTC. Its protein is CASSVPRQGVNYGYTF.

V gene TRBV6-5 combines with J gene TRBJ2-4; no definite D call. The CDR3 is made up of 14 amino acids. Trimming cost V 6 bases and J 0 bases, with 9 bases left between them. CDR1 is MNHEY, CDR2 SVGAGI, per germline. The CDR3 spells CASSDSIAKNIQYF. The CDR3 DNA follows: TGTGCCAGCAGCGACTCGATAGCCAAAAACATTCAGTACTTC.

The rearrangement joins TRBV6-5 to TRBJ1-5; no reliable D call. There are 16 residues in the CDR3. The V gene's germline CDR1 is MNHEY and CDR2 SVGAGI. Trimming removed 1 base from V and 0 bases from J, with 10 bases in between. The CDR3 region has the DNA TGTGCCAGCAGTTACTGGCCGGGATATAGCAATCAGCCCCAGCATTTT. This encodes CASSYWPGYSNQPQHF.

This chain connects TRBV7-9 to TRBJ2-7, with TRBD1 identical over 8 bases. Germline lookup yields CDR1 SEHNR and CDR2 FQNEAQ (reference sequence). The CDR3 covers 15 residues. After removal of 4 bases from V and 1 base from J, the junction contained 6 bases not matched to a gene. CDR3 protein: CASSSPDRASYEQYF. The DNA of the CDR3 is TGTGCCAGCAGCTCCCCGGACAGGGCATCCTACGAGCAGTACTTC.

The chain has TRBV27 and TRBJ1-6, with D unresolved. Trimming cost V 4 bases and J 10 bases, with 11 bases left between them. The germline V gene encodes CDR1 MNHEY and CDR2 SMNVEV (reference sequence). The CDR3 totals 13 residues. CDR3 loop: CASSSAAVSPLHF. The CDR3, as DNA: TGTGCCAGCAGTTCGGCGGCGGTGTCACCCCTCCACTTT.

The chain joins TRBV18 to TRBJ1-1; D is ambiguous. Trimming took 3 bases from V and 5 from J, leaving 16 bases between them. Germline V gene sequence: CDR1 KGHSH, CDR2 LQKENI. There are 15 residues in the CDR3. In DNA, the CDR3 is TGTGCCAGCTCACCGATAGGACGGGGAAGAACTGAAGCTTTCTTT. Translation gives CASSPIGRGRTEAFF.

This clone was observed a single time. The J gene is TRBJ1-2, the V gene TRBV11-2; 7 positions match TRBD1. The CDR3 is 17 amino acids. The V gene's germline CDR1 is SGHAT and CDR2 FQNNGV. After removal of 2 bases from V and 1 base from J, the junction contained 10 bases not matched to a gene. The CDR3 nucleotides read TGTGCCAGCAGCTTATTGGACAGGCTGGGGGATAACTATGGCTACACCTTC. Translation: CASSLLDRLGDNYGYTF. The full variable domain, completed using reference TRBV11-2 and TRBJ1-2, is EAGVAQSPRYKIIEKRQSVAFWCNPISGHATLYWYQQILGQGPKLLIQFQNNGVVDDSQLPKDRFSAERLKGVDSTLKIQPAKLEDSAVYLCASSLLDRLGDNYGYTFGSGTRLTVV.